This T cell receptor (beta chain) was recovered during a study of cytomegalovirus exposure and HLA in healthy donors (TCRdb year 2017). Regarding the study in general: According to a later analysis, one platform produced both the 110 or so validation repertoires and the 666 repertoires of the first cohort. The study aimed to test whether cataloging public T cell receptors could reveal signatures of past pathogen exposure. A separate validation cohort of roughly 110 different subjects was used in addition to the approximately 640-subject first cohort. The study combined high-throughput TCR immunosequencing, statistical association of individual TCRs with disease status, and machine learning to predict cytomegalovirus infection status. Beyond this particular receptor, the publication reports: A later analysis lacked HLA typing for the validation cohort, so it scored co-occurrence in that cohort across all 130 or so repertoires. Most TCR sequences were seen in very few donors, while some public TCRs were found in many individuals. The classifier was reported to diagnose cytomegalovirus status with high specificity and sensitivity in both the original and validation cohorts. A few of the identified cytomegalovirus-associated TCR beta chains were confirmed in vitro to be specific for cytomegalovirus antigens. The study listed 150 to 200 TCR beta chains as associated with cytomegalovirus. In a later analysis, TCRs clustered in the first cohort were found to also tend to co-occur in the roughly 130 validation repertoires, with approximately 95% of cluster scores above 0. It was suggested by the authors that the approach could potentially be generalized to other disease states and immunological phenotypes.

To note about this clone: Its antigen is still unknown. The record has no base qualities; no much larger clone is one base away.

V is trimmed back by 3 bases and J by 0 bases, and the junction contains 8 bases that no gene match accounts for. The CDR3 measures 16 amino acids from cysteine to phenylalanine. Only the CDR3 part of the read is kept: 48 bases, read in frame from the first base. CDR1 SGHRS and CDR2 YFSETQ were looked up in the germline V gene. The library relied on the immunoSEQ multiplex PCR assay. In the authors' own workflow: A statistical classification framework was built for diagnosing cytomegalovirus status from the catalog of TCR beta chain sequences. This immuneACCESS table, as held by TCRdb, lists in-frame sequences with V and J called but not all clones. Of the missing ones, under half trace to an unresolved V gene in checked studies; the others have no known cause. That table furnishes V, J and clone size, whereas the DNA furnished D and trimming. The sample data list 45,000 to 65,000 clones, and approximately 90% of these were observed just once. The ten largest clones represent about 3% of the sample.

Donors formed part of the validation cohort, which comprised 120 subjects and was distinct from the first cohort of several hundred subjects. The TCR comes from a man younger than 35 in good health and CMV-seronegative. Sequencing used PBMCs. The chain uses TRBV5-1 and TRBJ2-5; TRBD2 fits 7 bases in the junction. The base sequence is TGCGCCAGCAGCTATGGGACTACCCTGTACCAAGAGACCCAGTACTTC. Its protein product is CASSYGTTLYQETQYF. Joined to the reference TRBV5-1 and TRBJ2-5 proteins, this CDR3 gives the full variable domain: KAGVTQTPRYLIKTRGQQVTLSCSPISGHRSVSWYQQTPGQGLQFLFEYFSETQRNKGNFPGRFSGRQFSNSRSEMNVSTLELGDSALYLCASSYGTTLYQETQYFGPGTRLLVL.